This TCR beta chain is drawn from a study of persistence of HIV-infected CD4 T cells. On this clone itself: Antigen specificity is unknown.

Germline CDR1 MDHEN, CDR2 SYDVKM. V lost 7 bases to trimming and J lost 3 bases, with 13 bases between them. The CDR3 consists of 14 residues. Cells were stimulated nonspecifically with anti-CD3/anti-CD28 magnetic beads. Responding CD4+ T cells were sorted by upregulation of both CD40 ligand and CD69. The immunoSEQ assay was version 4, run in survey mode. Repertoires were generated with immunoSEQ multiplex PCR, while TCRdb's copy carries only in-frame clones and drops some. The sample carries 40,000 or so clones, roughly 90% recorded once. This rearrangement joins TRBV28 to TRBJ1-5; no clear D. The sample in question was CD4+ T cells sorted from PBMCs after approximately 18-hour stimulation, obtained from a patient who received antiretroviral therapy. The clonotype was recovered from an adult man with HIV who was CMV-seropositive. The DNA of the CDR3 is TGTGCCAGCATTCTGGCAGGCTCCAATCAGCCCCAGCATTTT. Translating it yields CASILAGSNQPQHF.